This T cell receptor beta chain was observed in a study of blood T cell repertoires in COVID-19. Study as a whole: Samples representing acute and convalescent COVID-19 were sourced from the United States, Italy and Spain.

With 0 bases clipped from V and 0 bases from J, the junction kept 3 bases outside the gene matches. CDR3 length: 17 residues. Germline V gene data show CDR1 as SGHRS and CDR2 as YFSETQ. In the original processing: From reference gene primer amplification, estimates of nucleated cell counts were derived. Assay: immunoSEQ multiplex PCR; the TCRdb copy retains only in-frame clones and omits some. V and J calls and clone size are copied from that table; D and trimming were computed from the DNA. The sample has 150,000 to 200,000 clones, more than 75% seen once. The sequence derives from a man in his sixties with active or convalescent COVID-19. The chain joins TRBV5-1 to TRBJ2-3; 11 bases align to TRBD2. The source material was peripheral blood. DNA of the CDR3: TGCGCCAGCAGCTTGGTACCTAGCGGGAGGAGCACAGATACGCAGTATTTT. It specifies CASSLVPSGRSTDTQYF.